This T cell receptor (beta chain) was identified in a study of beta chain features in type 1 diabetes. Expressed TCRB transcripts were sequenced after all isolated RNA was converted to cDNA. Some clones are missing from TCRdb's copy, which holds only in-frame ones; the method was immunoSEQ multiplex PCR. Found here are some 300,000 clones, approximately 8.1% of them singletons; the top ten hold approximately 1%. Germline V lookup: CDR1 SGDLS, CDR2 YYNGEE. Trimming removed 0 bases from V and 7 bases from J; junction bases left unmatched: 8. The CDR3 sequence is 15 residues long. There are a few counts of this clone.

This TCR was sampled from a young woman in good health. The source material was central memory CD4+ T cells from blood. The genes are TRBV9 and TRBJ1-2; 8 bases are a match to TRBD1. The CDR3 loop reads CASSVEPDRGGGYTF. The CDR3 DNA sequence: TGTGCCAGCAGCGTAGAGCCTGACAGGGGAGGTGGCTACACCTTC.